This T cell receptor beta chain was captured in a study of CD8+CD57+ T cells in acquired aplastic anemia. Study overall: Sorted CD4+ and CD8+ cells yielded about 3.1 ug of DNA on average.

Previously, flow cytometry had revealed CD8+CD57+ cell expansion in the patients chosen for sequencing. Each of the patients presented with severe acquired aplastic anemia. Genomic DNA, serving as template, underwent TCR beta VDJ and CDR3 profiling. Via MiXCR, TCRdb re-called the reads, giving one row per CDR3 protein. The data show under 150,000 distinct CDR3 sequences, about 40% seen once. As regards this clonotype: Its antigen is not identified.

Study-wide findings and caveats: For CD8+ Simpson's diversity, patients and controls showed no significant difference. Shared by patients and controls, nearly 30 CD8+ CDR3s were abundant in patients.

Trimming pared 1 base from V and 2 bases from J, leaving 8 bases between. The CDR3 is 15 residues long. The germline V gene encodes CDR1 MNHEY and CDR2 SVGAGI. This receptor was obtained from a human donor with aplastic anemia. This chain connects TRBV6-5 to TRBJ2-2; D is ambiguous. Sequenced sample: sorted CD4+, CD8+, or CD8+CD57+ T cells (not recorded which) from PBMCs. Here the CDR3 DNA reads TGTGCCAGCAGTTACTTGGACCGAAACACCGGGGAGCTGTTTTTT. This gives the protein CASSYLDRNTGELFF.